This T cell receptor (beta chain) was recorded in a study of T cells in Graves' hyperthyroidism and ophthalmopathy. Overall study findings and caveats: Ophthalmopathy was distinguished from stable hyperthyroidism by 13 V-J signatures.

Amplified TCR beta CDR3 regions derived from RNA transcripts. Using the HTBI primer set, a first-round RT-PCR was run on the TCR CDR3. TCRdb re-derived calls from the multiplex PCR reads in MiXCR, one entry per CDR3 protein. The sample shows about 840,000 distinct CDR3 sequences, about 38% of them seen only once. This clonotype has just a few counts. What it recognizes is unknown. Criteria for exclusion of patients were uncontrolled infection, other autoimmune disease, pregnancy or lactation. The germline V gene has CDR1 SGHTA and CDR2 FQGNSA. This CDR3 is 18 amino acids long. V was pared by 1 base and J by 0 bases, with 6 bases of the junction left unmatched.

This TCR was recovered from a man aged 18 to 30 with Graves' hyperthyroidism. The sequenced sample consisted of blood. The J gene is TRBJ1-6, the V gene TRBV7-2, with 7 bases fitting TRBD1. CDR3: CASSLGVRGSSYNSPLHF. The CDR3 DNA reads as TGTGCCAGCAGCTTAGGCGTCAGGGGGAGCTCCTATAATTCACCCCTCCACTTT.